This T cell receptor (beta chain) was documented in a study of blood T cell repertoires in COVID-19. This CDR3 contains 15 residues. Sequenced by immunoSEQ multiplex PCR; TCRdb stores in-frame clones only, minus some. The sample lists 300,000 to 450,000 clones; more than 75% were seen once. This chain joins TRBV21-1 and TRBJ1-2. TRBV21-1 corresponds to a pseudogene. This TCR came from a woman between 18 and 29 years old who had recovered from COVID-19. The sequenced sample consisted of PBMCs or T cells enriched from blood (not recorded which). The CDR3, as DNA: TGTGCCAGCAGCAATTCTGTGACCGCGTCGAGGGGCTACACCTTC. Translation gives CASSNSVTASRGYTF.